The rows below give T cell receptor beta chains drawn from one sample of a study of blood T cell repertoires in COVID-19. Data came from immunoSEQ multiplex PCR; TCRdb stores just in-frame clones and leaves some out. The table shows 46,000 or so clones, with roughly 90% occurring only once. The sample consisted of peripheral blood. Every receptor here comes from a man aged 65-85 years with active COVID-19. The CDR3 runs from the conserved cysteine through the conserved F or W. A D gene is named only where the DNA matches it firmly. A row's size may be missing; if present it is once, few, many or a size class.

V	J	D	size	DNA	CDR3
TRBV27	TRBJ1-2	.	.	TGTGCCAGCAGTCCCCGGGTAGGTTCCCTTGGCTACACCTTC	CASSPRVGSLGYTF
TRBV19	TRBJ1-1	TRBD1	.	TGTGCCAGTACTTATAGGACGGGACAGGGGGCCCCCGAAGCTTTCTTT	CASTYRTGQGAPEAFF
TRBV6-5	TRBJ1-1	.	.	TGTGCCAGCAGTTATGTGAAGGGGGCTGAAGCTTTCTTT	CASSYVKGAEAFF
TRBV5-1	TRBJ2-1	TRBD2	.	TGCGCCAGCAGCACGGGACTAGATAATGAGCAGTTCTTC	CASSTGLDNEQFF
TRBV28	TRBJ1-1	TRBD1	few	TGTGCCAGCTCCCAGGGGGGCACCACTGAAGCTTTCTTT	CASSQGGTTEAFF
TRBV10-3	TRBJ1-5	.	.	TGTGCCATCAGTGAGGGGGGCCAGCCCCAGCATTTT	CAISEGGQPQHF
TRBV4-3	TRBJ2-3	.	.	TGCGCCAGCAGCCAGGGGCGGAGGGCCACAGATACGCAGTATTTT	CASSQGRRATDTQYF
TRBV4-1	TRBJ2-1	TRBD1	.	TGCGCCAGCAGCCAAGTGACAGGGATGGGCAATGAGCAGTTCTTC	CASSQVTGMGNEQFF
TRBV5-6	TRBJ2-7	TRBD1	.	TGTGCCAGCAGCTCCCGGCGACAGGGAGTCTACGAGCAGTACTTC	CASSSRRQGVYEQYF
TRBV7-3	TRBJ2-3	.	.	TGTGCCAGCAGCTTAATGCAACCGGGGGATACGCAGTATTTT	CASSLMQPGDTQYF
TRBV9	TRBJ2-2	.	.	TGTGCCAGCAGCCCGCGGGGACAGTTCACCGGGGAGCTGTTTTTT	CASSPRGQFTGELFF
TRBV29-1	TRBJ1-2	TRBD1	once	TGCAGCGTTTTACCCCGGGGGACAGGGCGTTCGGATGGCTACACCTTC	CSVLPRGTGRSDGYTF
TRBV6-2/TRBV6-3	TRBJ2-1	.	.	TGTGCCAGCAGTTCAGGTTCGAGCTCCTACAATGAGCAGTTCTTC	CASSSGSSSYNEQFF
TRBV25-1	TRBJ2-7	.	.	TGTGCCAGCAGGGGATCGGGACAAAGCTACGAGCAGTACTTC	CASRGSGQSYEQYF
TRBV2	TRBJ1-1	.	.	TGTGCCAGCAGTGAATTTCAGGGATCCACTGAAGCTTTCTTT	CASSEFQGSTEAFF
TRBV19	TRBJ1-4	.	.	TGTGCCAGTTCTACTCACAGGGATGAAAAACTGTTTTTT	CASSTHRDEKLFF
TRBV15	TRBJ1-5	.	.	TGTGCCACCAGCTCCCGGGGCAATCAGCCCCAGCATTTT	CATSSRGNQPQHF
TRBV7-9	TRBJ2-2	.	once	TGTGCCAGCAGCTCCCGAGGGGGGAACACCGGGGAGCTGTTTTTT	CASSSRGGNTGELFF
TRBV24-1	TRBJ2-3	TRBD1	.	TGTGCCACCAGTGACCCGGACAGGGTAGATACGCAGTATTTT	CATSDPDRVDTQYF
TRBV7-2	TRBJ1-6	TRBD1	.	TGTGCCAGCAGCCCCCGACAGGGGGCGGGTGGAAATTCACCCCTCCACTTT	CASSPRQGAGGNSPLHF
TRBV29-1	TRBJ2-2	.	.	TGCAGCGTTGAAAGTCAACGGGGCACCGGGGAGCTGTTTTTT	CSVESQRGTGELFF
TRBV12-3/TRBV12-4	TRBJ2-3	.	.	TGTGCCAGCAGTTCGACCCAGAGCGGTACGCAGTATTTT	CASSSTQSGTQYF
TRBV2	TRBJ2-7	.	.	TGTGCCAGCAGTGGGGGCAGGACCTACGAGCAGTACTTC	CASSGGRTYEQYF
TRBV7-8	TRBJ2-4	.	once	TGTGCCAGCAGCTTAAGGGTCCGGGGGGCCAAAAACATTCAGTACTTC	CASSLRVRGAKNIQYF
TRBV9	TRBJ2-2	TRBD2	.	TGTGCCAGCAGCGTAGCAGCGGGGGTGAACACCGGGGAGCTGTTTTTT	CASSVAAGVNTGELFF
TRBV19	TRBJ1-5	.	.	TGTGCCAGTAGTAGACAGGAGAATAGCAATCAGCCCCAGCATTTT	CASSRQENSNQPQHF
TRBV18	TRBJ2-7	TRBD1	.	TGTGCCAGCTCAGAGGGGGACAGGGGGTTCGAGCAGTACTTC	CASSEGDRGFEQYF
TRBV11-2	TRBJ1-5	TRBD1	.	TGTGCCAGCAGCTTGGGACAGGGTAGCGGTCAGCCCCAGCATTTT	CASSLGQGSGQPQHF
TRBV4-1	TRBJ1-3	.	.	TGCGCCAGCAGCCAAGGCAGGGGCTACTCTGGAAACACCATATATTTT	CASSQGRGYSGNTIYF
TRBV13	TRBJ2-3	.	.	TGTGCCAGCAGCCCCTCTAGCACAGATACGCAGTATTTT	CASSPSSTDTQYF
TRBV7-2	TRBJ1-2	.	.	TGTGCCAGCAGCTCATACTACTCGGGACATGTCTCTCTTAACTATGGCTACACCTTC	CASSSYYSGHVSLNYGYTF
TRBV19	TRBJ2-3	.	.	TGTGCCAGTAGTACCATGGGGCGGGGGCGAAGAGATACGCAGTATTTT	CASSTMGRGRRDTQYF